The rows below give T cell receptor beta chains drawn from one sample of a study of T-cell memory formation after mild COVID-19. TCRdb reanalysed the 5' RACE reads using MiXCR and keeps one entry per CDR3 protein. Among about 390,000 distinct CDR3 sequences listed, around 20% were seen once. The sequencing input was PBMCs or a T cell subset sorted from them (not recorded which). These receptors all stem from an adult woman who had mild COVID-19 (a few samples of this study predate the infection). Cell type and time point are not known. The CDR3 runs from the conserved cysteine through the conserved F or W. D genes are given only for firm matches. Not all rows give a size; the values are once, few, many and, for expanded clones, a class.

d_call j_call v_call clone_size cdr3_nt cdr3_aa
NA TRBJ1-2 TRBV25-1 few TGTGCCAGCAGTGCCTCGACGGGTGGCTACACCTTC CASSASTGGYTF
TRBD1 TRBJ2-7 TRBV6-1 few TGTGCCAGCAGTGAAGCCCATTGGGACAGGGTGGGAGTCTCCTACGAGCAGTACTTC CASSEAHWDRVGVSYEQYF
TRBD2 TRBJ2-1 TRBV20-1 many TGCAGTGCCTCTCTAGTAGCGGGAAAATCTGAGCAGTTCTTC CSASLVAGKSEQFF
TRBD2 TRBJ2-7 TRBV10-3 NA TGTGCCATCAGTGAGTCCGGGACTAGCGGGTGGGAGCAGTACTTC CAISESGTSGWEQYF
TRBD1 TRBJ2-7 TRBV30 NA TGTGCCTGGAGTCGCCCCGGGACAGGAGGCCACGAGCAGTACTTC CAWSRPGTGGHEQYF
TRBD1 TRBJ2-1 TRBV12-3/TRBV12-4 few TGTGCCAGCAGCCGGACAGGGGCCTACAATGAGCAGTTCTTC CASSRTGAYNEQFF
NA TRBJ1-1 TRBV5-1 NA TGCGCCAGCAGCCCTGCGGATGGGGAAACGCCCGAAGCTTTCTTT CASSPADGETPEAFF
TRBD1 TRBJ2-7 TRBV12-3/TRBV12-4 NA TGTGCCAGCAGTTCAAGACAGGGGACCTACGAGCAGTACTTC CASSSRQGTYEQYF
TRBD1 TRBJ2-1 TRBV14 many TGTGCCAGCAGCCTGTGGACAGGCGGCTCGAGCGGTGAGCAGTTCTTC CASSLWTGGSSGEQFF
NA TRBJ2-6 TRBV19 NA TGTGCCAGTAGTCCAGGGAGGACTGGGGCCAACGTCCTGACTTTC CASSPGRTGANVLTF
TRBD2 TRBJ2-5 TRBV5-1 NA TGCGCCAGCAGCTTTAATGGAATGCGGGGGGGCAAAGAGACCCAGTACTTC CASSFNGMRGGKETQYF
TRBD2 TRBJ2-1 TRBV29-1 few TGCAGCGTCCTTTCCGGACTAGCGGTGGGGGGTGAGCAGTTCTTC CSVLSGLAVGGEQFF
NA TRBJ2-2 TRBV24-1 many TGTGCCACCAGTGATTCCCAGGGCGACACCGGGGAGCTGTTTTTT CATSDSQGDTGELFF
TRBD2 TRBJ2-5 TRBV12-3/TRBV12-4 NA TGTGCCAGCAGCCTTACTAGCGGTCCAGGGACCCAGTACTTC CASSLTSGPGTQYF
NA TRBJ1-3 TRBV7-2 NA TGTGCCAGCAGCTTAACGGGTTCCTTCGGAAACACCATATATTTT CASSLTGSFGNTIYF
TRBD1 TRBJ2-7 TRBV12-3/TRBV12-4 NA TGTGCCAGCAGTTCCGCTCCCGGGACAGGGTACTCCTACGAGCAGTACTTC CASSSAPGTGYSYEQYF
NA TRBJ2-5 TRBV7-9 few TGTGCCAGCAGCCCCAGAGAGGGGGGGCAAGAAGAGACCCAGTACTTC CASSPREGGQEETQYF
NA TRBJ2-5 TRBV29-1 NA TGCAGCGTTCTCCAACAGGGCAGCAACCTCCAAGGGACCCAGTACTTC CSVLQQGSNLQGTQYF
NA TRBJ1-1 TRBV9 NA TGTGCCAGCAGCCCGCTTGGTTCTTGGGGTACTGAAGCTTTCTTT CASSPLGSWGTEAFF
TRBD2 TRBJ2-1 TRBV28 many TGTGCCAGCAGTTTGGGCGGGAGGGTTTACAATGAGCAGTTCTTC CASSLGGRVYNEQFF
TRBD1 TRBJ1-2 TRBV12-3/TRBV12-4 few TGTGCCAGCAGTTTAGAGGGACAGGGCATTAACACCTTC CASSLEGQGINTF
TRBD2 TRBJ2-3 TRBV5-1 few TGCGCCAGCAGCCCCGGGAGGGGGGGGCCGACAGATACGCAGTATTTT CASSPGRGGPTDTQYF
TRBD1 TRBJ2-7 TRBV10-3 NA TGTGCCATGGGACAGGGGGCCTACGAGCAGTACTTC CAMGQGAYEQYF
NA TRBJ2-2 TRBV4-1 medium-sized TGCGCCAGCAGCCAAGATCTGGAGTACACCGGGGAGCTGTTTTTT CASSQDLEYTGELFF
NA TRBJ1-1 TRBV29-1 NA TGCAGCGTTGCGTTTGGGGCAGGGACTGAAGCTTTCTTT CSVAFGAGTEAFF
NA TRBJ2-7 TRBV15 NA TGTGCCACCAGCAGAGTGGTATCATCCGAGCAGTACTTC CATSRVVSSEQYF
TRBD1 TRBJ2-5 TRBV20-1 NA TGCAGTGCTTCAACAGGGGTAGGAGAGACCCAGTACTTC CSASTGVGETQYF
TRBD1 TRBJ1-1 TRBV27 NA TGTGCCAGCAGCTTCGACAGGGGTGCTGAAGCTTTCTTT CASSFDRGAEAFF
NA TRBJ2-1 TRBV9 NA TGTGCCAGCAGCTCCCCCCTAGCGAGGATAGATGAGCAGTTCTTC CASSSPLARIDEQFF
NA TRBJ2-1 TRBV9 once TGTGCCAGCAGCGTAGCTCTTAGTTACAATGAGCAGTTCTTC CASSVALSYNEQFF
NA TRBJ2-6 TRBV29-1 NA TGCAGCGTCTTCGGACTTTTCTCTGGGGCCAACGTCCTGACTTTC CSVFGLFSGANVLTF
NA TRBJ2-1 TRBV5-1 NA TGCGCCAGCAGCTTGGGGGTCAGGGGCGATGAGCAGTTCTTC CASSLGVRGDEQFF
NA TRBJ2-7 TRBV4-1 NA TGCGCCAGCAGCCAAGAACAGCCATCGAACCGATACGAGCAGTACTTC CASSQEQPSNRYEQYF
NA TRBJ2-5 TRBV9 few TGTGCCAGCAGCGTCAACGGACTGGGGGAGACCCAGTACTTC CASSVNGLGETQYF
TRBD1 TRBJ2-7 TRBV18 few TGTGCCAGCTCACGCCAGGGGGCGGAGGAGCAGTACTTC CASSRQGAEEQYF
NA TRBJ2-7 TRBV20-1 few TGCAGTGCTAGAGCAGGGAACTACGAGCAGTACTTC CSARAGNYEQYF
NA TRBJ1-1 TRBV4-1 NA TGCGCCAGCAGCCAAGTCGCCCTCACTGAAGCTTTCTTT CASSQVALTEAFF
TRBD2 TRBJ2-2 TRBV24-1 NA TGTGCCACCAGTGATTTTGCACTAGCGGACACCGGGGAGCTGTTTTTT CATSDFALADTGELFF
NA TRBJ2-3 TRBV7-6 NA TGTGCCAGCAGTGGGACACCCGCTGCGGATACGCAGTATTTT CASSGTPAADTQYF
TRBD1 TRBJ1-2 TRBV10-3 NA TGTGCCATCAGTGCCCGGGACAGGGGGAACTATGGCTACACCTTC CAISARDRGNYGYTF
NA TRBJ2-1 TRBV27 NA TGTGCCAGCAGCCTCGCCAGGGGGGTCGCCTACAATGAGCAGTTCTTC CASSLARGVAYNEQFF
NA TRBJ1-1 TRBV5-1 NA TGCGCCAGCAGCTCGCCCCCGGCGGCTGAAGCTTTCTTT CASSSPPAAEAFF
NA TRBJ2-2 TRBV23-1 many TGCGCCAGCCCCCAACCCGACACAGGCACGCTAGTCGACGCGAACACCGGGGAGCTGTTTTTT CASPQPDTGTLVDANTGELFF